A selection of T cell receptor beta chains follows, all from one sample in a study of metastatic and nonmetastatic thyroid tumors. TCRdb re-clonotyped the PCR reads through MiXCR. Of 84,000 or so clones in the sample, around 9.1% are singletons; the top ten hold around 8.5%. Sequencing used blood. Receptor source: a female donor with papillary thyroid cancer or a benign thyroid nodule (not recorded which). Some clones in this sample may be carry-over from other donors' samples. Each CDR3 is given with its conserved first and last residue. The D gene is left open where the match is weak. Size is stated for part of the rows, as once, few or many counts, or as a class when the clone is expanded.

CDR3: CASRPRGRGGSIQYF; DNA: TGTGCCAGCAGACCCAGGGGCAGGGGAGGAAGCATTCAGTACTTC; D: .; length: 15; J: TRBJ2-4; V: TRBV12-3/TRBV12-4; size: many
CDR3: CASRGPVGYTF; DNA: TGTGCCAGCCGGGGCCCAGTTGGCTACACCTTC; D: .; length: 11; J: TRBJ1-2; V: TRBV12-3/TRBV12-4; size: .
CDR3: CASSPGQALIKQYF; DNA: TGTGCCAGCAGCCCGGGACAGGCCCTAATAAAGCAGTACTTC; D: TRBD1; length: 14; J: TRBJ2-7; V: TRBV7-6; size: many
CDR3: CSATLSRDYEQYF; DNA: TGCAGTGCTACTCTCTCGCGGGACTACGAGCAGTACTTC; D: .; length: 13; J: TRBJ2-7; V: TRBV20-1; size: .
CDR3: CARSEDGPYEHYF; DNA: TGTGCCAGAAGTGAGGACGGCCCCTACGAGCACTACTTC; D: .; length: 13; J: TRBJ2-7; V: TRBV2; size: .
CDR3: CASSLLAGGRTGELFF; DNA: TGTGCCAGCAGCTTATTAGCGGGGGGGCGAACCGGGGAGCTGTTTTTT; D: TRBD2; length: 16; J: TRBJ2-2; V: TRBV7-6; size: many
CDR3: CASKGSGGGYNEQFF; DNA: TGTGCCTCCAAAGGGTCGGGAGGTGGCTACAATGAGCAGTTCTTC; D: TRBD2; length: 15; J: TRBJ2-1; V: TRBV6-1; size: many
CDR3: CASSRGQGEFF; DNA: TGTGCCAGCAGCCGTGGACAGGGGGAGTTCTTC; D: TRBD1; length: 11; J: TRBJ2-1; V: TRBV3-1; size: many
CDR3: CATTPRDAEKRTYNEQFF; DNA: TGTGCCACCACCCCCCGGGACGCTGAAAAAAGGACCTACAATGAGCAGTTCTTC; D: .; length: 18; J: TRBJ2-1; V: TRBV15; size: .
CDR3: CASSLNRGIGGYTF; DNA: TGTGCCAGCAGTTTGAACAGGGGAATTGGGGGCTACACCTTC; D: TRBD1; length: 14; J: TRBJ1-2; V: TRBV28; size: many
CDR3: CASRKGQGGIQPQHF; DNA: TGTGCCAGCAGGAAGGGACAGGGCGGTATTCAGCCCCAGCATTTT; D: TRBD1; length: 15; J: TRBJ1-5; V: TRBV2; size: many
CDR3: CASSLVRTETQYF; DNA: TGTGCCAGCAGCTTAGTACGCACCGAGACCCAGTACTTC; D: .; length: 13; J: TRBJ2-5; V: TRBV11-2; size: many
CDR3: CASSLDFPSTAGNTIYF; DNA: TGTGCCAGCAGCTTAGATTTTCCCTCGACTGCAGGAAACACCATATATTTT; D: .; length: 17; J: TRBJ1-3; V: TRBV11-2; size: few
CDR3: CASSGILDGYYEQYF; DNA: TGTGCCAGCAGCGGGATACTCGATGGATACTACGAGCAGTACTTC; D: .; length: 15; J: TRBJ2-7; V: TRBV6-1; size: many
CDR3: CASSFRQGVNTEAFF; DNA: TGTGCCAGCAGCTTCCGACAGGGTGTGAACACTGAAGCTTTCTTT; D: TRBD1; length: 15; J: TRBJ1-1; V: TRBV13; size: once
CDR3: CASSQRQGREGANVLTF; DNA: TGCGCCAGCAGCCAAAGACAGGGGCGTGAGGGGGCCAACGTCCTGACTTTC; D: TRBD1; length: 17; J: TRBJ2-6; V: TRBV4-1; size: .
CDR3: CSAFGEGGEKLFF; DNA: TGCAGTGCCTTTGGGGAGGGAGGTGAAAAACTGTTTTTT; D: .; length: 13; J: TRBJ1-4; V: TRBV20-1; size: many
CDR3: CASSLGQGARAFF; DNA: TGTGCCAGCAGTTTGGGACAGGGGGCGCGAGCTTTCTTT; D: TRBD1; length: 13; J: TRBJ1-1; V: TRBV3-1; size: .
CDR3: CASSFGGASTDTQYF; DNA: TGTGCCAGCAGTTTCGGGGGGGCTAGCACAGATACGCAGTATTTT; D: TRBD2; length: 15; J: TRBJ2-3; V: TRBV28; size: few
CDR3: CASSQVWGTGELFF; DNA: TGTGCCAGCAGCCAAGTATGGGGCACCGGGGAGCTGTTTTTT; D: .; length: 14; J: TRBJ2-2; V: TRBV3-1; size: few
CDR3: CSARLRETEAFF; DNA: TGCAGTGCTAGGCTCAGGGAAACTGAAGCTTTCTTT; D: .; length: 12; J: TRBJ1-1; V: TRBV20-1; size: many
CDR3: CASSMDGLNTEAFF; DNA: TGTGCCAGTAGTATGGACGGGTTGAACACTGAAGCTTTCTTT; D: .; length: 14; J: TRBJ1-1; V: TRBV19; size: many
CDR3: CASSVDAGEDTGELFF; DNA: TGTGCCAGCAGCGTAGATGCAGGGGAGGACACCGGGGAGCTGTTTTTT; D: .; length: 16; J: TRBJ2-2; V: TRBV9; size: .
CDR3: CASSIGLAGANTQYF; DNA: TGTGCCAGTAGTATAGGGCTAGCGGGGGCTAATACGCAGTATTTT; D: TRBD2; length: 15; J: TRBJ2-3; V: TRBV19; size: many
CDR3: CASSYGGNTEAFF; DNA: TGTGCCAGCAGTTACGGGGGGAACACTGAAGCTTTCTTT; D: .; length: 13; J: TRBJ1-1; V: TRBV6-5; size: many
CDR3: CASSFGTDNEQFF; DNA: TGCGCCAGCAGCTTCGGGACAGACAATGAGCAGTTCTTC; D: TRBD1; length: 13; J: TRBJ2-1; V: TRBV5-1; size: many
CDR3: CASRIKKGGANTEAFF; DNA: TGTGCCAGCAGGATTAAAAAAGGGGGTGCGAACACTGAAGCTTTCTTT; D: .; length: 16; J: TRBJ1-1; V: TRBV6-1; size: many